This T cell receptor (beta chain) emerged from a study of CD8 T cells in Susac syndrome (dated by TCRdb to the late 2010s). About the investigation overall: Repertoire sequencing was used to test whether CD8+ T cell activation and differentiation in Susac syndrome was antigen driven.

The CDR3 runs 18 amino acids, cysteine and phenylalanine included. Here the CDR3 DNA is all that survives: 54 bases in frame from base 1. Here V drops 5 bases and J drops 0 bases, and the junction holds 9 bases not matched to any gene. CDR1 is given as MNHNS and CDR2 as SASEGT, both from the germline V gene. Of note for this clonotype: What antigen it recognizes has not been identified. No much larger clone is present one base from it, and per-base qualities are unavailable.

RNA was extracted using the RNeasy kit, and roughly 0.5 to 1 ug of the RNA was reverse transcribed with random hexamers. The immunoSEQ multiplex PCR assay, which covers 54 Vbeta and 13 Jbeta segments, was used to amplify TCR beta CDR3 regions. To correct PCR amplification bias, a synthetic template baseline was used for both primer optimization and computational correction. As for the original processing: Reads were annotated to V, D and J genes according to IMGT and were analyzed with immunoSEQ Analyzer, with only productive sequences retained. To calculate clonality, Shannon entropy was normalized by log2 of the number of productive unique sequences and then subtracted from one. Public and private clones were assessed among the 100 most prevalent clones of each patient and control. Clones were defined as Susac-specific when absent from the healthy and MS cohorts, from about 970 published viral clones and from other ImmuneACCESS disease sequences. TCRdb trimmed the raw reads at Q25, called clones with MiXCR and kept productive beta chains. Each CDR3 protein appears once, grouped with its most common genes and DNA. TCRdb's processing, not the authors', yielded these V and J calls. The sample profile shows 150,000 to 200,000 distinct CDR3 sequences; about 94% of them were found once. Approximately 0.1% of the sample is in the top ten clones.

Peripheral blood CD8+ and CD4+ T cells from healthy donors, Susac syndrome patients and multiple sclerosis patients were profiled using high-throughput TCR beta sequencing. Healthy donors were included as age- and sex-matched controls. Bulk CD8+ and CD4+ T cells were purified by magnetic negative isolation, whereas CD8+ TEMRA cells were enriched by FACS. Blood was drawn into EDTA tubes, processed within 24 hours, and PBMCs were isolated by density gradient centrifugation. PBMCs destined for TCR sequencing were cryopreserved in liquid nitrogen and later thawed in a 37 °C water bath. The sorted or isolated CD4+, CD8+ and CD8+ TEMRA cells had a purity of 90% or higher. Study-wide conclusions, independent of this receptor: The TCR sequencing and HLA analysis was acknowledged to have included a relatively small number of individuals.

The receptor comes from a human donor in good health. The sequenced sample consisted of CD4+ T cells from PBMCs. Recombination connected TRBV6-1 to TRBJ2-6; 8 bases in the junction line up with TRBD1. This receptor has the CDR3 CASSLDRGVISGANVLTF. The DNA is TGTGCCAGCAGTCTTGACAGGGGCGTCATCTCTGGGGCCAACGTCCTGACTTTC.